These T cell receptor beta chains were read from a single sample in a study of CD8+CD57+ T cells in acquired aplastic anemia. TCRdb fed the reads into MiXCR, producing one record per CDR3 protein. The sample holds roughly 190,000 distinct CDR3 sequences, 50% to 55% seen once. Sequenced input: sorted CD4+, CD8+, or CD8+CD57+ T cells (not recorded which) from PBMCs. These receptors were obtained from a human donor in good health, serving as a control. CDR3s include the opening cysteine and the closing phenylalanine or tryptophan. The D gene is left open where the match is weak. Where a row states a size, it is once, few, many or the class of an expanded clone; other rows omit it.

size	V	J	D	DNA	CDR3
once	TRBV12-3/TRBV12-4	TRBJ1-2	-	TGTGCCAGCAGTTTACAGGAAACCAACTATGGCTACACCTTC	CASSLQETNYGYTF
many	TRBV20-1	TRBJ2-7	TRBD2	TGCAGTGCTAGAGAGCGGGGAGCTAGCGGCTTCTACGAGCAGTACTTC	CSARERGASGFYEQYF
once	TRBV10-3	TRBJ1-3	TRBD1	TGCGCCATCACAGGGGACTCTGGAAACACCATGTATTTT	CAITGDSGNTMYF
-	TRBV15	TRBJ1-1	-	TGTGCCACCAGCAGAGGACGTGACACTGAAGCTTTCTTT	CATSRGRDTEAFF
-	TRBV4-3	TRBJ2-7	TRBD2	TGCGCCAGCAGCCACGGCCCCGGGGCTAGCGGGAGAGCCTACGAGCAGTACTTC	CASSHGPGASGRAYEQYF
many	TRBV7-6	TRBJ1-2	-	TGTGCCAGCAGCCCCGACAGTGCCGGGGGCTACACCTTC	CASSPDSAGGYTF
many	TRBV6-2/TRBV6-3	TRBJ1-6	TRBD1	TGTGCCAGCAGTTACGCGACAGGGGGCAATTCACCCCTCCACTTT	CASSYATGGNSPLHF
-	TRBV6-5	TRBJ1-1	-	TGTGCCAGCAGATCGAGGGCTGAAGCTTTCTTT	CASRSRAEAFF
-	TRBV19	TRBJ2-3	TRBD2	TGTGCCAGCAGCTTGGTTGCTAGCGGGACCGGAATAGGGGGAAAATACACAGATACGCAGTATTTT	CASSLVASGTGIGGKYTDTQYF
-	TRBV10-3	TRBJ2-5	TRBD2	TGTGCCAGCAGTGGGGCCCTAGCGGGGGTATACCAAGAGACCCAGTACTTC	CASSGALAGVYQETQYF
-	TRBV20-1	TRBJ2-5	TRBD2	TGCAGTGCTAGGCTCTTAGCGGGGTACGAGACCCAGTACTTC	CSARLLAGYETQYF
many	TRBV7-2	TRBJ2-7	TRBD2	TGTGCCAGCAGCCCGCAAGCGGGGGGACCGGGGGAGCAGTACTTC	CASSPQAGGPGEQYF
-	TRBV4-2	TRBJ2-5	TRBD2	TGTGCCAGCAGCCCGAGCGGGGGGGCCAAAGAGACCCAGCACTTC	CASSPSGGAKETQHF
few	TRBV24-1	TRBJ1-5	-	TGTGCCACCAGTGATTGGGGGGGTCAGCCCCAGCATTTT	CATSDWGGQPQHF
-	TRBV6-6	TRBJ1-2	-	TGTGCCATCAGCGAGCAGGAGGATGGCTACACCTTC	CAISEQEDGYTF
many	TRBV12-3/TRBV12-4	TRBJ1-4	TRBD1	TGTGCCAGCAGAAGGACAGGGTATGCAACTAATGAAAAACTGTTTTTT	CASRRTGYATNEKLFF
-	TRBV10-3	TRBJ2-1	TRBD2	TGTGCCATCAGTGACCCGGGACGGGGGGCCTACAATGAGCAGTTCTTC	CAISDPGRGAYNEQFF
-	TRBV24-1	TRBJ2-5	-	TGTGCCGGCAGGTGGGAGACCCAGTACTTC	CAGRWETQYF
few	TRBV11-2	TRBJ2-7	-	TGTGCCAGCAGCTCTACAGGTTGGTTCGAGCAGTACTTC	CASSSTGWFEQYF
-	TRBV7-9	TRBJ1-2	-	TGTGCTAGCGGCCTGGGAAGGGGACTGGGTGCTAACTATGGCTACACCTTC	CASGLGRGLGANYGYTF
-	TRBV7-3	TRBJ1-6	-	TGTGCCAGCAGCTTAACGGGTACAGGGAGTTCACCCCTCCACTTT	CASSLTGTGSSPLHF
many	TRBV4-1	TRBJ1-1	-	TGCGCCAGCAGCCAGGGACTGGGCCTGAACACTGAAGCTTTCTTT	CASSQGLGLNTEAFF
few	TRBV20-1	TRBJ2-5	TRBD2	TGCAGTGCTAGATCTCTAGCGGGGAGACAAGAGACCCAGTACTTC	CSARSLAGRQETQYF